This is a list of T cell receptor beta chains from one sample in a study of early T cells in non-severe SARS-CoV-2 infection. TCRdb itself ran the 5' RACE reads through MiXCR, one entry per CDR3 protein. The sample has about 80,000 distinct CDR3 sequences, about 12% seen once; the top ten hold roughly 2.6%. Sequenced sample: whole blood. The receptors shown here come from an adult who was a healthcare worker with PCR-confirmed SARS-CoV-2 infection or an uninfected control (not recorded which). Each CDR3 is given with its conserved first and last residue. The D gene is left open where the match is weak. Not every row has a clone size; where given, it reads once, few, many or a size class.

clone size,D gene,V gene,J gene,CDR3 DNA,CDR3 protein
NA,TRBD2,TRBV29-1,TRBJ2-7,TGCAGCGTCGCAACCTCTAGCGGGGGCTACGAGCAGTACTTC,CSVATSSGGYEQYF
many,NA,TRBV27,TRBJ2-3,TGTGCCACAGGGCGGCCTAGCACAGATACGCAGTATTTT,CATGRPSTDTQYF
few,NA,TRBV11-2,TRBJ1-1,TGTGCCAGCAGCTTAGATCCGAGAACTGAAGCTTTCTTT,CASSLDPRTEAFF
many,NA,TRBV11-3,TRBJ2-1,TGTGCCAGCAGCTTAGGGTACGGTGCGACTAGGGATTCGGGGGAGCAGTTCTTC,CASSLGYGATRDSGEQFF
few,NA,TRBV11-3,TRBJ2-1,TGTGCCAGCAGCTTAGCGGGGAATGGTGAGCAGTTCTTC,CASSLAGNGEQFF
few,NA,TRBV3-1,TRBJ1-6,TGTGCCAGCAGCCAAGCGGGGGGGAAGGATTCACCCCTCCACTTT,CASSQAGGKDSPLHF
many,TRBD1,TRBV19,TRBJ1-1,TGTGCCAGTAGCGGAGCTGCCACAGGGGCCAAAGGGAATGAAGCTTTCTTT,CASSGAATGAKGNEAFF
many,TRBD1,TRBV11-2,TRBJ2-7,TGTGCCAGCAGCTCCTACAGGGGCAGCTCCTACGAGCAGTACTTC,CASSSYRGSSYEQYF
few,TRBD2,TRBV7-9,TRBJ2-1,TGTGCCAGCAGAACTAGCGGGATACCCAATGAGCAGTTCTTC,CASRTSGIPNEQFF
many,NA,TRBV18,TRBJ1-1,TGTGCCAGCTCACCACCGAACAGGGCGAACACTGAAGCTTTCTTT,CASSPPNRANTEAFF
many,NA,TRBV7-9,TRBJ2-4,TGTGCCAGCAGCGGCGACGGACCTTCAGGGGCCAAAAACATTCAGTACTTC,CASSGDGPSGAKNIQYF
many,NA,TRBV21-1,TRBJ1-6,TGTGCCAGCAGCAATCGCCCGAGGGGACCGGGACAGGGGGGTTCACCCCTCCACTTT,CASSNRPRGPGQGGSPLHF
few,TRBD2,TRBV4-1,TRBJ2-1,TGCGCCAGCAGCCCCAGCGGGGGGGCCGTATACAATGAGCAGTTCTTC,CASSPSGGAVYNEQFF
many,NA,TRBV12-3/TRBV12-4,TRBJ2-6,TGTGCCAGCAGTTGGGGGGTTAAAAGCTCTGGGGCCAACGTCCTGACTTTC,CASSWGVKSSGANVLTF
few,TRBD2,TRBV6-6,TRBJ2-3,TGTGCCAGCATTTTAAACAGCGGGAGCGGTTGGTATTTT,CASILNSGSGWYF
many,NA,TRBV20-1,TRBJ2-2,TGCAGTGCTAGAGTAATCGCGGTGATGGGACCGAACACCGGGGAGCTGTTTTTT,CSARVIAVMGPNTGELFF
NA,TRBD1,TRBV20-1,TRBJ1-3,TGCAGTGCCCGCCCGACAGGGTTACCGGACACCATATATTTT,CSARPTGLPDTIYF
NA,NA,TRBV2,TRBJ1-5,TGTGCCAGCAGTTCAACAGGAGGTCATAGCAATCAGCCCCAGCATTTT,CASSSTGGHSNQPQHF
few,NA,TRBV6-5,TRBJ2-7,TGTGCCAGCAGAACTCCAACGGGACAAGGTTACGGGGAGCAGTACTTC,CASRTPTGQGYGEQYF
many,NA,TRBV6-5,TRBJ2-2,TGTGCCAGCAGTTCGTCGGGTAGCGGTGGGGGGGAGCTGTTTTTT,CASSSSGSGGGELFF
many,NA,TRBV6-6,TRBJ2-7,TGTGCCGGAAGGGGGGGCCTTGGTTCCTACGAGCAGTACTTC,CAGRGGLGSYEQYF
NA,NA,TRBV12-3/TRBV12-4,TRBJ2-5,TGTGCCAGCAGGGGCCCAAAGCGAGAGACCCAGTACTTC,CASRGPKRETQYF
many,TRBD1,TRBV14,TRBJ2-7,TGTGCCAGCAGCCAAGAAGGCTACAGGGGCGTTGAGCAGTACTTC,CASSQEGYRGVEQYF
few,NA,TRBV6-5,TRBJ2-1,TGTGCCAGCCCCCATCATGAGCAGTTCTTC,CASPHHEQFF
many,NA,TRBV28,TRBJ1-2,TGTGCCAGCAGAACCCCACAGGGAAGAGCGGACTATGGCTACACCTTC,CASRTPQGRADYGYTF
NA,TRBD2,TRBV27,TRBJ2-3,TGTGCCAGCAGTTTACAGCTAGCGGGAGTTGGGGGAGATACGCAGTATTTT,CASSLQLAGVGGDTQYF
few,TRBD1,TRBV10-2,TRBJ2-7,TGCGCCAGCAGGGAGACAGGGAATAACGAGCAGTACTTC,CASRETGNNEQYF
few,TRBD1,TRBV6-5,TRBJ1-1,TGTGCCAGCTCAAGAACCGGGACAGGGTTCACTGAAGCTTTCTTT,CASSRTGTGFTEAFF
many,TRBD2,TRBV7-3,TRBJ2-2,TGTGCCAGCAGAGGCGGGAGTGATACCGGGGAGCTGTTTTTT,CASRGGSDTGELFF
many,NA,TRBV11-2,TRBJ1-2,TGTGCCAGCAGTATGTTGCAGGAGCGGGGTGGCTACACCTTC,CASSMLQERGGYTF
many,TRBD2,TRBV13,TRBJ2-1,TGTGCCAGCCATGGGGGAGGGTACTCCCAAGAGCAGTTCTTC,CASHGGGYSQEQFF
NA,TRBD2,TRBV29-1,TRBJ2-5,TGCAGCGTTGAGCTAGCGGGAGTGGAAGAGACCCAGTACTTC,CSVELAGVEETQYF
few,NA,TRBV11-2,TRBJ1-6,TGTGCCAGCAGCCCCAGGGGACCCGGAGCGGATTCACCCCTCCACTTT,CASSPRGPGADSPLHF
many,NA,TRBV12-3/TRBV12-4,TRBJ2-1,TGTGCCACCCTCATAAGGGGCGGGAAATCTATTGAGCAGTTCTTC,CATLIRGGKSIEQFF
many,TRBD1,TRBV5-1,TRBJ2-7,TGCGCCAGCAGCTTCACAGGGGGAGGATACGAGCAGTACTTC,CASSFTGGGYEQYF
few,TRBD1,TRBV9,TRBJ2-5,TGTGCCAGCAGCGTAGCCCCGACAGGGGCCCAAGAGACCCAGTACTTC,CASSVAPTGAQETQYF
few,NA,TRBV14,TRBJ1-2,TGTGCCAGCAGCCAAGATCTCAGGGCGACAGGAGAGGGCTACACCTTC,CASSQDLRATGEGYTF
NA,TRBD1,TRBV28,TRBJ2-2,TGTGCCAGCAGTTTGGACAGGGCCACCGGGGAGCTGTTTTTT,CASSLDRATGELFF
many,NA,TRBV4-1,TRBJ1-5,TGCGCCAGCAGCCAAGAACTTTATCAGCCCCAGCATTTT,CASSQELYQPQHF
many,NA,TRBV7-6,TRBJ2-7,TGTGCCAGCAGCTTAGGCTCCACCGGCACCTACGAGCAGTACTTC,CASSLGSTGTYEQYF
many,NA,TRBV7-9,TRBJ2-5,TGTGCCAGCACCCCGTGGAGAGGGGAAGAGACCCAGTACTTC,CASTPWRGEETQYF
few,NA,TRBV28,TRBJ1-2,TGTGCCAGTACGGGGCAAGTCAGTGGCTACACCTTC,CASTGQVSGYTF
NA,NA,TRBV2,TRBJ1-1,TGTGCCAGCAGTGACGACAGTAACACTGAAGCTTTCTTT,CASSDDSNTEAFF
many,NA,TRBV7-3,TRBJ1-2,TGTGCCAGCAGCTTAGCGCCTCTCTATGGCTACACCTTC,CASSLAPLYGYTF
many,NA,TRBV20-1,TRBJ1-6,TGCAGTGCCCAAGTGGGGGAGTCACCCCTCCACTTT,CSAQVGESPLHF
NA,TRBD1,TRBV3-1,TRBJ1-3,TGTGCCAGCAGTCCTCCGGGACAGGTCTCTGGAAACACCATATATTTT,CASSPPGQVSGNTIYF
few,TRBD1,TRBV29-1,TRBJ2-7,TGCAGCACCCGACAGGGAACCTACGAGCAGTACTTC,CSTRQGTYEQYF
many,NA,TRBV13,TRBJ1-1,TGTGCCAGCAGCCCCCACGTAGGGTCCCCTGAAGCTTTCTTT,CASSPHVGSPEAFF
NA,TRBD2,TRBV10-1,TRBJ2-1,TGCGCCAGCCAGGCGGGAGGCTCCTACAATGAGCAGTTCTTC,CASQAGGSYNEQFF
NA,NA,TRBV4-1,TRBJ2-1,TGCGCCAGCAGCCAATCCCTAGCCTCTGGGAATGAGCAGTTCTTC,CASSQSLASGNEQFF
few,NA,TRBV29-1,TRBJ2-3,TGCAGCGTTGCCACAGGCTCCACAGATACGCAGTATTTT,CSVATGSTDTQYF
many,NA,TRBV15,TRBJ1-1,TGTGCCACCAGCAAGTCAAGCGGGACGGGGGCTTTCTTT,CATSKSSGTGAFF
few,NA,TRBV7-2,TRBJ2-2,TGTGCCAGCAGCTACAGGACCGGGAACACCGGGGAGCTGTTTTTT,CASSYRTGNTGELFF
few,TRBD2,TRBV15,TRBJ2-3,TGTGCCACCAGCAGAGGGGGAGCGGGGCTCCGCGACGAAGATACGCAGTATTTT,CATSRGGAGLRDEDTQYF
NA,TRBD2,TRBV9,TRBJ2-5,TGTGCCAGCAGCGTGGGACTAGCGGGGGCCGAGTACCAAGAGACCCAGTACTTC,CASSVGLAGAEYQETQYF
many,TRBD1,TRBV12-3/TRBV12-4,TRBJ1-5,TGTGCCAGCAGTTCGGGACAGGGCCCCATTGGCAATCAGCCCCAGCATTTT,CASSSGQGPIGNQPQHF
few,TRBD2,TRBV6-2/TRBV6-3,TRBJ2-5,TGTGCCAGCAGTTACTCATTAGCGGGAGGGTCCCAAGAGACCCAGTACTTC,CASSYSLAGGSQETQYF
many,TRBD2,TRBV25-1,TRBJ2-1,TGTGCCAGCAGTGTGCCCGAGGCTAGCGGTTACAATGAGCAGTTCTTC,CASSVPEASGYNEQFF